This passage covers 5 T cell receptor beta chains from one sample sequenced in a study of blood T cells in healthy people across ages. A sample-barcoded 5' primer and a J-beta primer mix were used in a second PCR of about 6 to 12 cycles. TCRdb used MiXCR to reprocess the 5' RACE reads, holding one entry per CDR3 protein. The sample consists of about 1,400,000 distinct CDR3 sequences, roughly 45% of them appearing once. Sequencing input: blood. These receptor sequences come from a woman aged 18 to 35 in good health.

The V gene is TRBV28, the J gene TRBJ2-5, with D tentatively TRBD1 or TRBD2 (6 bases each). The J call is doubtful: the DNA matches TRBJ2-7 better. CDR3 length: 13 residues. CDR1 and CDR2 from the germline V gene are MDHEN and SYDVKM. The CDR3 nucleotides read TGTGCCAGCAGGGAAGGGGGGTGCAACGAGCAGTACTTC. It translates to CASREGGCNEQYF.

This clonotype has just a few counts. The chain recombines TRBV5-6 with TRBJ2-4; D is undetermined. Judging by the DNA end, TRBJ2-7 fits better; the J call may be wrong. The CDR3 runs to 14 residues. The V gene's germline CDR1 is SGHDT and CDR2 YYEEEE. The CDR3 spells CASSLVIDNYEQYF. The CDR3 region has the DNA TGTGCCAGCAGCTTGGTGATTGATAACTACGAGCAGTACTTC.

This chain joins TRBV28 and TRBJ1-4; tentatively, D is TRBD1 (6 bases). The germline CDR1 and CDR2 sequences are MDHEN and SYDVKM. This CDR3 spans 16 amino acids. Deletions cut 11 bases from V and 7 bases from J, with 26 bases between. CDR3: CAGGNPTGLGGEKLFF. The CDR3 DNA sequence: TGTGCCGGCGGGAACCCAACAGGGCTCGGCGGTGAAAAACTGTTTTTT.

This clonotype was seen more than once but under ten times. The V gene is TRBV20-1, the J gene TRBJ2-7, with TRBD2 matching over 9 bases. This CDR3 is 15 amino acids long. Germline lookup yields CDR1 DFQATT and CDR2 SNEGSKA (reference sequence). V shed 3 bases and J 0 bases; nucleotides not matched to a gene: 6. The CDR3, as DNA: TGCAGTGCTAGTGCTAGCGGGATAAGCTCCTACGAGCAGTACTTC. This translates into CSASASGISSYEQYF.

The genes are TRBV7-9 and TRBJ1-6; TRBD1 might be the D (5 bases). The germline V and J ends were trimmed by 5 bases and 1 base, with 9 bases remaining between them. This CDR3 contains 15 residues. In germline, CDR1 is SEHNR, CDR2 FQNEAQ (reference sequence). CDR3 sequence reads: CASSPQGSYNSPLHF. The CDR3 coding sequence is TGTGCCAGCAGCCCCCAGGGATCCTATAATTCACCCCTCCACTTT. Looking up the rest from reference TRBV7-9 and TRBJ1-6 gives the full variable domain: DTGVSQNPRHKITKRGQNVTFRCDPISEHNRLYWYRQTLGQGPEFLTYFQNEAQLEKSRLLSDRFSAERPKGSFSTLEIQRTEQGDSAMYLCASSPQGSYNSPLHFGNGTRLTVT.